Shown below are 16 T cell receptor beta chains from a single sample sequenced in a study of spatial heterogeneity in lung cancer. TCRdb recomputed calls from the 5' RACE reads with MiXCR, one row per CDR3 protein. This table has around 47,000 distinct CDR3 sequences, roughly 7.4% appearing once. The time point denotes: blood at routine non-recurrence follow-up after resection. Whole RNA came from tumor, nontumor lung or frozen PBMC and was sequenced without being sorted. This specimen consisted of PBMCs, obtained at follow-up. These TCRs come from a female donor with early-stage non-small cell lung cancer.

This clonotype appeared a few times. The chain uses TRBV11-2 and TRBJ2-2; D unclear. The V gene lost 6 bases and the J gene lost 4 bases, with 12 bases spanning the gap. Germline CDR1 is SGHAT and CDR2 is FQNNGV. This CDR3 contains 14 residues. The DNA for the CDR3 is TGTGCCAGCAGTTCTGCCCAGACCACCGGGGAGCTGTTTTTT. This gives the protein CASSSAQTTGELFF.

This clonotype was observed a handful of times. The J gene is TRBJ2-6, the V gene TRBV7-2; possible D gene TRBD1, 6 bases. Trimming took off 5 bases at V and 3 bases at J, with 14 bases between the two ends. CDR1 and CDR2 (germline): SGHTA, FQGNSA. This CDR3 spans 16 amino acids. CDR3 residues: CASSIRRTDGANVLTF. The CDR3 nucleotides are TGTGCCAGCAGCATTAGAAGGACAGATGGGGCCAACGTCCTGACTTTC.

This clonotype was observed many times. The genes are TRBV28 and TRBJ1-5; the match to TRBD1 covers 7 bases. V was clipped by 6 bases and J by 4 bases; unmatched bases: 6. The CDR3 is 14 amino acids. Germline V gives CDR1 MDHEN, CDR2 SYDVKM. CDR3 nucleotides: TGTGCCAGCAGCCGTGACAGGGTAAATCAGCCCCAGCATTTT. This gives the protein CASSRDRVNQPQHF.

This clonotype was observed many times. The rearrangement links TRBV23-1 to TRBJ1-1; D is unresolved. TRBV23-1 is known as an ORF, though its function is uncertain. The CDR3 totals 15 residues. Trimming left V 0 bases short and J 11 bases short, with 19 bases between. CDR3 bases: TGCGCCAGCAGTCAATCGTATTCGGGGAATAAAGAGGCTTTCTTT. Its translation is CASSQSYSGNKEAFF.

The chain is built from TRBV11-2 and TRBJ2-1; no definite D call. CDR3 length: 16 residues. V was cut by 1 base and J by 0 bases, with 10 bases left in between. CDR1 is SGHAT, CDR2 FQNNGV, per germline. The DNA for the CDR3 is TGTGCCAGCAGCTTAGTCGGTCAGAGCTCCTACAATGAGCAGTTCTTC. This translates into CASSLVGQSSYNEQFF.

V usage is TRBV5-1 and J usage is TRBJ2-1; 12 bases are a match to TRBD2. CDR3 length: 16 amino acids. Germline-derived CDR1 and CDR2 are SGHRS and YFSETQ. The trim removed 4 bases at V and 10 bases at J, leaving 12 bases unmatched. Written as DNA, the CDR3 is TGCGCCAGCAGCCCCTCTAGCGGGGGGGAGTTAGGCGAGCAGTTCTTC. This encodes CASSPSSGGELGEQFF.

CDR3 in DNA: TGTGCCAGCAGTTCCATTAACGGGGTGGAGACCGGGGAGCTGTTTTTT. Amino acid sequence: CASSSINGVETGELFF. J is TRBJ2-2 and V is TRBV12-3 or TRBV12-4, with a weak D call TRBD2 (5 bases). Trimming left V 4 bases short and J 5 bases short, with 17 bases between. This CDR3 has 16 residues.

In its sample, this clonotype was seen many times. The DNA for the CDR3 is TGTGCCAGCTCTTCCCCCTGGGAGAACACTGAAGCTTTCTTT. Protein product: CASSSPWENTEAFF. V gene TRBV18 combines with J gene TRBJ1-1; D ambiguous. The CDR3 runs to 14 residues. The ends were cut back, 6 bases at V and 1 base at J, with 12 bases in the middle. CDR1 and CDR2 (germline): KGHSH, LQKENI.

This clonotype was observed at least ten times. The rearrangement links TRBV7-2 to TRBJ2-3; TRBD2 agrees at 8 bases. V shed 1 base and J 1 base; nucleotides not matched to a gene: 4. The CDR3 has 16 amino acids. From germline, CDR1 is SGHTA and CDR2 FQGNSA. The CDR3 DNA reads as TGTGCCAGCAGCTTAGGTCTGCGGGGGGGCACAGATACGCAGTATTTT. Its protein product is CASSLGLRGGTDTQYF.

This clonotype was counted a few times. The chain is built from TRBV28 and TRBJ1-4; D is unresolved. The CDR3 covers 12 residues. CDR1 and CDR2 from the germline V gene are MDHEN and SYDVKM. V was pared by 7 bases and J by 5 bases, with 8 bases between. The CDR3 here is CASNGPNEKLFF. CDR3 nucleotides: TGTGCCAGCAACGGGCCAAATGAAAAACTGTTTTTT. The full variable domain, with the rest looked up from reference TRBV28 and TRBJ1-4, is DVKVTQSSRYLVKRTGEKVFLECVQDMDHENMFWYRQDPGLGLRLIYFSYDVKMKEKGDIPEGYSVSREKKERFSLILESASTNQTSMYLCASNGPNEKLFFGSGTQLSVL.

The chain combines TRBV5-6 with TRBJ2-7, with a possible D match to TRBD2 (5 bases). V lost 0 bases and J 3 bases, leaving 10 bases between the germline ends. Germline lookup yields CDR1 SGHDT and CDR2 YYEEEE. The length of the CDR3 is 14 residues. CDR3: CASSLETIFYEQYF. The CDR3 nucleotides are TGTGCCAGCAGCTTGGAGACTATCTTCTACGAGCAGTACTTC. Filled out from reference TRBV5-6 and TRBJ2-7, the complete variable domain reads DAGVTQSPTHLIKTRGQQVTLRCSPKSGHDTVSWYQQALGQGPQFIFQYYEEEERQRGNFPDRFSGHQFPNYSSELNVNALLLGDSALYLCASSLETIFYEQYFGPGTRLTVT.

This clonotype occurred a few times. The CDR3 region has the DNA TGTGCCAGCAGGGGACCCGGGACTAGGCTGTTCTTC. It yields the protein CASRGPGTRLFF. This chain connects TRBV2 to TRBJ2-1, with 8 positions matching TRBD2. V dropped 6 bases and J dropped 15; count of bases not matched to a gene: 10. The CDR3 consists of 12 residues. From germline, CDR1 is SNHLY and CDR2 FYNNEI.

This clonotype was seen many times. The chain employs TRBV7-6 and TRBJ2-3; possibly TRBD2 for D (6 bases). Trimming left V 3 bases short and J 5 bases short, with 15 bases between. The V gene's germline CDR1 is SGHVS and CDR2 FNYEAQ. The CDR3 length is 15 residues. The CDR3, as DNA: TGTGCCAGCAGCTTGTCGGGGCGCGGGGAAGATACGCAGTATTTT. Translation gives CASSLSGRGEDTQYF.

This rearrangement joins TRBV15 to TRBJ1-5, with D perhaps matching TRBD1 (5 bases). The V gene's germline CDR1 is LNHNV and CDR2 YYDKDF (reference sequence). The CDR3 runs 16 residues. With 0 bases removed from V and 7 bases from J, the gap between germline ends came to 16 bases. The CDR3 DNA is TGTGCCACCAGCAGAGATCGGCGGCAGGGAGGACAGCCCCAGCATTTT. The encoded protein is CATSRDRRQGGQPQHF.

This clonotype was seen many times. V gene TRBV7-9 combines with J gene TRBJ1-6; 8 bases line up with TRBD1. Germline V lookup: CDR1 SEHNR, CDR2 FQNEAQ (reference sequence). The CDR3 spans 15 residues. V gave up 1 base and J gave up 8 bases; unmatched junction bases: 4. CDR3 sequence reads: CASSLGQGNDSPLHF. The CDR3 nucleotides are TGTGCCAGCAGCTTAGGACAGGGGAACGATTCACCCCTCCACTTT.

In its sample, this clonotype was seen many times. V usage is TRBV2 and J usage is TRBJ2-2, with TRBD2 as a possible D gene (5 bases). Germline CDR1 and CDR2: SNHLY and FYNNEI. The CDR3 covers 13 residues. V lost 6 bases to trimming and J lost 6 bases, with 11 bases between them. The CDR3 reads CASSFAGAGELFF. CDR3 DNA sequence: TGTGCCAGCAGCTTTGCCGGGGCCGGGGAGCTGTTTTTT.